This entry lists 27 T cell receptor beta chains sequenced from one sample in a study of T-cell reconstitution after alpha-beta-depleted transplantation in children. Unique molecular identifiers were incorporated into the prepared TCRbeta library. MiXCR, applied by TCRdb to the PCR reads, yields one record per CDR3 protein. The table shows about 980,000 distinct CDR3 sequences, with roughly 29% occurring only once. Material: PBMCs, mostly from graft donor cells, obtained 360 days after TCRalphabeta/CD19-depleted stem cell transplant. The source is a boy younger than two who had a stem cell transplant for SCID, so the T cells may come from the graft donor.

This clonotype was seen a handful of times. The gene calls are TRBV7-2 and TRBJ1-4, with D perhaps TRBD1 (5 bases). Trimming stripped 6 bases from V and 0 bases from J, with 17 bases between. This CDR3 comprises 17 residues. Germline CDR1 and CDR2: SGHTA and FQGNSA. CDR3 DNA sequence: TGTGCCAGCAGTATACGGGGGGGTTGGCCAACTAATGAAAAACTGTTTTTT. It translates to CASSIRGGWPTNEKLFF.

This clonotype came up a few times. The CDR3 nucleotides read TGCAGCGTTGAATCAACCCCCTATGGCTACACCTTC. Translation: CSVESTPYGYTF. The chain joins TRBV29-1 to TRBJ1-2, with D unresolved. Trimming cost V 2 bases and J 4 bases, with 8 bases left between them. The CDR3 runs 12 residues. Per germline, CDR1 SQVTM and CDR2 ANQGSEA.

This clonotype has just a few counts. In nucleotides, the CDR3 is TGCGCCAGCAGCTTGCACAAACTTCCCAACACAGATACGCAGTATTTT. Translated: CASSLHKLPNTDTQYF. J is TRBJ2-3 and V is TRBV5-1; no firm D call. There are 16 residues in the CDR3. Germline V gene lookup returns CDR1 SGHRS and CDR2 YFSETQ. V was trimmed by 1 base and J by 2 bases, leaving 14 bases between them.

This chain joins TRBV7-2 and TRBJ2-7; D may be TRBD1 or TRBD2 (5 bases each). The V and J ends lost 7 bases and 2 bases respectively, with 18 bases between them. Per germline, CDR1 SGHTA and CDR2 FQGNSA. CDR3 length: 15 amino acids. The CDR3 DNA is TGTGCCAGCACCCAACAGACCGGGACCCCCTACGAGCAGTACTTC. It codes for CASTQQTGTPYEQYF. The full variable domain, completed using reference TRBV7-2 and TRBJ2-7, is GAGVSQSPSNKVTEKGKDVELRCDPISGHTALYWYRQSLGQGLEFLIYFQGNSAPDKSGLPSDRFSAERTGGSVSTLTIQRTQQEDSAVYLCASTQQTGTPYEQYFGPGTRLTVT.

This clonotype occurred many times. The CDR3 bases are TGTGCCAGCACAGGGGACAGGGTAGGCGAGCAGTACTTC. Translating it yields CASTGDRVGEQYF. The V and J genes are TRBV28 and TRBJ2-7; 9 bases fit TRBD1. Trimming took 7 bases from V and 6 from J; bases not matched to a gene: 7. Germline V gives CDR1 MDHEN, CDR2 SYDVKM. The CDR3 covers 13 residues.

This clonotype was counted a single time. The rearrangement uses TRBV25-1 and TRBJ2-1, with D possibly being TRBD2 (6 bases). The length of the CDR3 is 17 residues. CDR1 and CDR2 from the germline V gene are MGHDK and SYGVNS. Trimming stripped 6 bases from V and 0 bases from J, with 18 bases between. CDR3 sequence (DNA): TGTGCCAGCAGCGGCTGGGGAGGTCCGAGCTCCTACAATGAGCAGTTCTTC. This translates into CASSGWGGPSSYNEQFF.

The chain combines TRBV5-1 with TRBJ2-7, with D possibly called TRBD1 or TRBD2 (5 bases each). The germline gives CDR1 SGHRS, CDR2 YFSETQ. The germline V and J ends were trimmed by 1 base and 0 bases, with 17 bases remaining between them. There are 17 residues in the CDR3. The CDR3 DNA is TGCGCCAGCAGCTTGTCTCTGATCGGGACGAGCTCCTACGAGCAGTACTTC. Protein product: CASSLSLIGTSSYEQYF.

The chain carries TRBV28 and TRBJ2-7; the D gene is possibly TRBD2 (5 bases). V dropped 7 bases and J dropped 4 bases, with 17 bases sitting between them. The CDR3 covers 14 residues. The germline V gene encodes CDR1 MDHEN and CDR2 SYDVKM. CDR3 sequence: CASNPWTAGYEQYF. In nucleotides, the CDR3 is TGTGCCAGCAATCCCTGGACTGCAGGTTACGAGCAGTACTTC.

This chain joins TRBV5-1 and TRBJ1-1; D may be TRBD1 (6 bases). The CDR3 is made up of 17 amino acids. Germline V lookup: CDR1 SGHRS, CDR2 YFSETQ. The V end was cut by 0 bases, the J end by 0 bases, with 15 bases between. In DNA, the CDR3 is TGCGCCAGCAGCTTGGCCGGATGGACAGAAATGAACACTGAAGCTTTCTTT. Amino acids: CASSLAGWTEMNTEAFF.

V and J are TRBV10-3 and TRBJ2-3; D call uncertain. Trimming removed 2 bases at V and 0 bases at J, with 9 bases between. Germline CDR1 ENHRY, CDR2 SYGVKD. The CDR3 has 15 amino acids. The CDR3 DNA sequence: TGTGCCATCAGTGAGATCCGGTGGAGCACAGATACGCAGTATTTT. It codes for CAISEIRWSTDTQYF.

This clonotype turned up a few times. The chain couples TRBV20-1 to TRBJ2-3, with a weak D call TRBD2 (5 bases). The length of the CDR3 is 17 residues. CDR1 DFQATT and CDR2 SNEGSKA come from the germline V gene (reference sequence). Trimming cost V 6 bases and J 2 bases, with 24 bases left between them. Here the CDR3 reads CSAHPNPGVGDTDTQYF. CDR3 coding DNA: TGCAGTGCACACCCTAATCCTGGGGTCGGGGACACAGATACGCAGTATTTT.

This clonotype was seen repeatedly, ten times or more. The rearrangement uses TRBV5-1 and TRBJ2-5, with unresolved D. Deletions cut 3 bases from V and 1 base from J, with 10 bases between. The germline V gene has CDR1 SGHRS and CDR2 YFSETQ. The CDR3 is made up of 14 amino acids. CDR3 sequence reads: CASSSGDTQETQYF. CDR3 nucleotide sequence: TGCGCCAGCAGCTCTGGAGACACCCAAGAGACCCAGTACTTC.

The chain has TRBV5-1 and TRBJ2-7, with D possibly being TRBD1 (7 bases). The CDR3 sequence is 14 residues long. V lost 3 bases, J lost 2 bases, and 12 bases lay in between. Germline V gene lookup returns CDR1 SGHRS and CDR2 YFSETQ. The CDR3 DNA follows: TGCGCCAGCAGCTGGGGGGACAGTGCCTACGAGCAGTACTTC. Translation gives CASSWGDSAYEQYF.

The chain couples TRBV13 to TRBJ1-5; 9 bases map to TRBD1. The CDR3 length is 15 residues. Losses at the gene ends were 5 bases for V and 6 bases for J; bases not matched to a gene: 8. Germline V CDR1 and CDR2: PRHDT, FYEKMQ (reference sequence). The CDR3, as DNA: TGTGCCAGCAGCCCCGGGACAGGGTATGGTCAGCCCCAGCATTTT. This translates into CASSPGTGYGQPQHF.

This clonotype occurred a few times. V and J are TRBV4-2 and TRBJ2-7; TRBD2 is a possible D gene (6 bases). The CDR3 has 17 amino acids. The V and J ends lost 1 base and 0 bases respectively, with 16 bases between them. Per germline, CDR1 LGHNA and CDR2 YNFKEQ. The DNA of the CDR3 is TGTGCCAGCAGCCAAGCCTCGACGCGGGATAACTCCTACGAGCAGTACTTC. Its protein product is CASSQASTRDNSYEQYF.

This clonotype was seen a handful of times. V gene TRBV7-9 combines with J gene TRBJ1-2; D remains unclear. Deletions cut 1 base from V and 6 bases from J, with 9 bases between. The CDR3 is 13 residues long. Germline CDR1 reads SEHNR; CDR2 reads FQNEAQ (reference sequence). The CDR3 reads CASSLEGPHGYTF. The CDR3 DNA is TGTGCCAGCAGCTTAGAAGGGCCCCATGGCTACACCTTC.

This clonotype was recorded a few times. The chain links TRBV6-5 to TRBJ1-1, with D tentatively TRBD1 (5 bases). V lost 6 bases, J lost 0 bases, and 11 bases lay in between. This CDR3 is built from 14 residues. The germline CDR1 and CDR2 sequences are MNHEY and SVGAGI. The CDR3 DNA sequence: TGTGCCAGCAGATCCGACAGAATGAACACTGAAGCTTTCTTT. It specifies CASRSDRMNTEAFF.

The table lists this clonotype with a few counts. The V and J genes are TRBV12-3 or TRBV12-4 and TRBJ2-7, with 8 bases that match TRBD1. The CDR3 extends over 15 amino acids. With V trimmed by 3 bases and J by 5 bases, 9 bases remained unmatched. CDR3: CASSFDRGQVHEQYF. The CDR3 region has the DNA TGTGCCAGCAGTTTCGACAGGGGACAGGTACACGAGCAGTACTTC.

The rearrangement joins TRBV27 to TRBJ1-1; TRBD1 matches at 9 bases. With V trimmed by 8 bases and J by 6 bases, 7 bases remained unmatched. The CDR3 has 13 amino acids. Germline CDR1 and CDR2: MNHEY and SMNVEV (reference sequence). CDR3 sequence: CASLRDRGAEAFF. The CDR3 region has the DNA TGTGCCAGCCTAAGAGACAGGGGGGCTGAAGCTTTCTTT.

This clonotype was counted between two and nine times. This chain links TRBV7-2 with TRBJ2-7; D assignment may be TRBD1 or TRBD2 (6 bases each). The V gene's germline CDR1 is SGHTA and CDR2 FQGNSA. Trimming took 1 base from V and 7 from J, leaving 20 bases between them. The CDR3 has 16 amino acids. The CDR3 is CASSLVSTVKGGEQYF. The CDR3 DNA is TGTGCCAGCAGCTTAGTCTCAACAGTAAAAGGGGGGGAGCAGTACTTC.

This clonotype has more than one count but fewer than ten. This rearrangement joins TRBV12-3 or TRBV12-4 to TRBJ1-1, with D maybe TRBD1 (5 bases). V lost 3 bases and J 7 bases, leaving 9 bases between the germline ends. This CDR3 has 12 residues. CDR3 in DNA: TGTGCCAGCAGTTTCGACAGCTTTGAAGCTTTCTTT. Amino acid sequence: CASSFDSFEAFF.

This clonotype was observed a few times. This rearrangement joins TRBV9 to TRBJ2-3, with 9 bases that match TRBD2. CDR1 is SGDLS and CDR2 is YYNGEE in the germline V gene. The length of the CDR3 is 17 residues. J was trimmed by 1 base and V by 0 bases; bases with no gene match: 6. CDR3: CASSVVAGGLGTDTQYF. CDR3 sequence (DNA): TGTGCCAGCAGCGTAGTGGCGGGGGGGCTCGGCACAGATACGCAGTATTTT.

The rearrangement links TRBV7-6 to TRBJ2-7, with unresolved D. CDR1 SGHVS and CDR2 FNYEAQ come from the germline V gene. V was shortened by 0 bases and J by 5 bases, with 8 bases between the two germline ends. This CDR3 has 13 residues. In nucleotides, the CDR3 is TGTGCCAGCAGCTTAGCGAGGTGGGACGAGCAGTACTTC. This gives the protein CASSLARWDEQYF. Full variable domain (outside the CDR3, taken from reference TRBV7-6 and TRBJ2-7): GAGVSQSPRYKVTKRGQDVALRCDPISGHVSLYWYRQALGQGPEFLTYFNYEAQQDKSGLPNDRFSAERPEGSISTLTIQRTEQRDSAMYRCASSLARWDEQYFGPGTRLTVT.

The chain is built from TRBV5-5 and TRBJ2-2; the D gene is possibly TRBD2 (6 bases). Trimming left V 7 bases short and J 5 bases short, with 21 bases between. CDR3 length: 16 amino acids. The germline gives CDR1 SGHKS, CDR2 YYEKEE (reference sequence). In nucleotides, the CDR3 is TGTGCCAGCGTTAAGGCGGGGCCCCTTGTGACCGGGGAGCTGTTTTTT. Its protein product is CASVKAGPLVTGELFF.

This sequence joins TRBV24-1 and TRBJ1-2; no reliable D call. CDR1 and CDR2 (germline): KGHDR, SFDVKD. This CDR3 has 19 amino acids. Trimming pared 0 bases from V and 6 bases from J, leaving 25 bases between. Here the CDR3 DNA reads TGTGCCACCAGTGATTTGCCCCATTGTGAGCCACCCAGAGTTAATGGCTACACCTTC. Translating gives CATSDLPHCEPPRVNGYTF.

This clonotype was counted ten times or more. The V gene is TRBV10-3, the J gene TRBJ2-5; weak D call: TRBD1 (6 bases). The CDR3 totals 14 residues. Germline V lookup: CDR1 ENHRY, CDR2 SYGVKD. V lost 6 bases and J 0 bases, leaving 11 bases between the germline ends. CDR3 nucleotide sequence: TGTGCCATCAGGGGGGACAACTACCAAGAGACCCAGTACTTC. Translation gives CAIRGDNYQETQYF.

Only a few counts were recorded for this clonotype. The CDR3 nucleotides read TGTGCCAGCAGCTCGAGGCTCTCTGGGGCCAACGTCCTGACTTTC. Residues: CASSSRLSGANVLTF. The chain uses TRBV6-1 and TRBJ2-6; no firm D call. V shed 6 bases and J shed 0 bases, with 9 bases lying between them. The CDR3 runs to 15 residues. Germline CDR1 is MNHNS and CDR2 is SASEGT.